The rows below give T cell receptor beta chains drawn from one sample of a study of blood T cells in healthy people across ages. TCRdb re-called the 5' RACE reads with MiXCR, one entry per CDR3 protein. This sample has some 1.7 million distinct CDR3 sequences; 28% occur once, and the top ten carry 7.7%. The sequenced sample consisted of blood. Receptors originate from a woman in her 30s in good health. CDR3s include the opening cysteine and the closing phenylalanine or tryptophan. A D gene is named only where the DNA matches it firmly. Clone size, where shown, is once, few, many, or a class for clones that have expanded.

-,12,TRBJ2-7,TRBV20-1,-,CSASPMVYEQYF,TGCAGTGCTAGCCCCATGGTCTACGAGCAGTACTTC
-,13,TRBJ2-7,TRBV5-1,many,CASSLESSYEQYF,TGTGCCAGCAGTCTCGAAAGCTCCTACGAGCAGTACTTC
-,15,TRBJ2-7,TRBV9,once,CAISAHPGSSYEQYF,TGTGCCATCAGCGCCCACCCCGGGAGCTCCTACGAGCAGTACTTC
-,18,TRBJ1-2,TRBV7-2,few,CASSQTLRVPLRIHGYTF,TGTGCCAGCAGTCAAACACTAAGGGTACCCCTTAGAATACATGGCTACACCTTC
TRBD1,16,TRBJ2-7,TRBV10-3,many,CAISESTGDSAYEQYF,TGTGCCATCAGTGAGTCGACAGGGGACAGCGCCTACGAGCAGTACTTC
-,15,TRBJ2-7,TRBV5-1,few,CASSRLRGTTYEQYF,TGCGCCAGCAGCCGATTGCGGGGTACGACCTACGAGCAGTACTTC
TRBD1,15,TRBJ1-2,TRBV28,few,CASRPSTGANYGYTF,TGTGCCAGCAGGCCCTCGACAGGGGCCAACTATGGCTACACCTTC
-,13,TRBJ2-5,TRBV6-5,-,CASSRTAVRGQYF,TGTGCCAGCAGCCGAACGGCCGTAAGGGGCCAGTACTTC
-,17,TRBJ2-7,TRBV7-2,-,CASSHPQRGENRYEQYF,TGTGCCAGCAGCCACCCTCAACGGGGAGAGAATAGGTACGAGCAGTACTTC
-,13,TRBJ1-4,TRBV5-1,many,CASSLGPGEKLFF,TGTGCCAGCAGCTTAGGACCGGGCGAAAAACTGTTTTTT
-,13,TRBJ1-2,TRBV12-3/TRBV12-4,-,CASNRRGFYGYTF,TGTGCCAGCAATAGAAGGGGGTTCTATGGCTACACCTTC
-,13,TRBJ2-1,TRBV9,-,CASSAPGTGLQFF,TGTGCCAGCAGCGCCCCGGGAACCGGCTTACAGTTCTTC
-,15,TRBJ2-5,TRBV7-2,many,CASSLRLLAMETQYF,TGTGCCAGCAGCTTACGCCTACTAGCCATGGAGACCCAGTACTTC
-,15,TRBJ1-5,TRBV5-1,-,CASSALGYSNQPQHF,TGCGCCAGCAGCGCCCTGGGCTATAGCAATCAGCCCCAGCATTTT
-,13,TRBJ2-1,TRBV12-3/TRBV12-4,-,CASSLNRWNEQFF,TGTGCCAGCAGTTTAAATCGGTGGAATGAGCAGTTCTTC
-,13,TRBJ2-1,TRBV9,many,CASSVHTYNEQFF,TGTGCCAGCAGCGTCCATACCTACAATGAGCAGTTCTTC
-,18,TRBJ2-5,TRBV5-6,many,CASEIRRGRARGYATQYF,TGTGCCAGCGAAATTCGGAGAGGGAGGGCCAGGGGGTATGCGACCCAGTACTTC
-,18,TRBJ2-7,TRBV7-9,few,CASSLDGGDLTRSYEQYF,TGCGCCAGCAGCTTAGATGGGGGAGACCTAACCCGGTCCTACGAGCAGTACTTC
TRBD1,15,TRBJ2-5,TRBV7-2,many,CASSLARQGGETQYF,TGTGCCAGCAGCTTAGCCCGACAGGGTGGAGAGACCCAGTACTTC
TRBD1,16,TRBJ2-3,TRBV9,once,CASSLMTGHLTDTQYF,TGTGCCAGCAGCCTTATGACAGGGCACCTCACAGATACGCAGTATTTT
-,15,TRBJ1-2,TRBV2,few,CASSETGVEIYGYTF,TGTGCCAGCAGTGAAACCGGGGTCGAGATCTATGGCTACACCTTC
-,15,TRBJ1-2,TRBV7-2,many,CASSLVSRAGVGYTF,TGTGCCAGCAGCTTAGTTTCGAGGGCCGGGGTTGGCTACACCTTC
-,17,TRBJ1-6,TRBV5-1,many,CASSPRGGAAGNSPLHF,TGCGCCAGCAGCCCACGCGGGGGGGCAGCTGGAAATTCACCCCTCCACTTT
-,14,TRBJ2-7,TRBV5-1,few,CASRAVEFSYEQYF,TGCGCCAGCAGGGCTGTTGAGTTCTCCTACGAGCAGTACTTC
TRBD2,13,TRBJ2-3,TRBV20-1,few,CSAVLAGVDTQYF,TGCAGTGCAGTCCTAGCGGGAGTGGATACGCAGTATTTT
TRBD1,15,TRBJ2-7,TRBV10-3,many,CAISESRTGPYEQYF,TGTGCCATCAGTGAGTCAAGGACAGGGCCCTACGAGCAGTACTTC
TRBD2,16,TRBJ2-5,TRBV14,few,CASSPAVAGAGETQYF,TGTGCCAGCAGCCCCGCCGTGGCGGGAGCGGGAGAGACCCAGTACTTC
-,15,TRBJ1-5,TRBV9,-,CASSVSEGSNQPQHF,TGTGCCAGCAGCGTAAGTGAGGGGTCCAATCAGCCCCAGCATTTT
-,18,TRBJ2-7,TRBV4-3,-,CASSQDRAEGYPYNEQYF,TGCGCCAGCAGCCAAGATCGGGCAGAGGGTTACCCCTACAATGAGCAGTACTTC
-,11,TRBJ1-1,TRBV25-1,once,CASRVTEQAFF,TGTGCCAGCAGGGTAACCGAGCAAGCTTTCTTT
-,16,TRBJ2-2,TRBV28,few,CASSLKAGHYTGELFF,TGTGCCAGCAGTTTAAAGGCAGGCCACTACACCGGGGAGCTGTTTTTT
TRBD2,15,TRBJ2-1,TRBV29-1,-,CSVKMTSGSHNEQFF,TGCAGCGTTAAAATGACTAGCGGGAGCCACAATGAGCAGTTCTTC
TRBD2,15,TRBJ2-1,TRBV6-2/TRBV6-3,many,CASTTLAGVYNEQFF,TGTGCCAGCACTACACTAGCGGGAGTTTACAATGAGCAGTTCTTC
TRBD2,15,TRBJ2-3,TRBV20-1,few,CSARRRLAGGRAQYF,TGCAGTGCTAGAAGGCGTCTAGCGGGAGGGCGGGCGCAGTATTTT
-,11,TRBJ2-1,TRBV29-1,few,CSVGVYNEQFF,TGCAGCGTTGGGGTTTACAATGAGCAGTTCTTC